The 12 T cell receptor beta chains reported below all come from one sample, sequenced in a study of cytomegalovirus exposure and HLA in healthy donors. PCR employed 60 Vbeta and 13 Jbeta primers. Sequenced by immunoSEQ multiplex PCR; TCRdb stores in-frame clones only, minus some. The profile shows about 140,000 clones, roughly 65% of them singletons. The sample comprised PBMCs. Every receptor here comes from a young woman in good health and CMV-seronegative.

This chain connects TRBV6-5 to TRBJ2-5; possible D gene TRBD1, 6 bases. V lost 6 bases and J lost 4, with 18 bases in between. The length of the CDR3 is 15 residues. Germline V gives CDR1 MNHEY, CDR2 SVGAGI. The CDR3 spells CASRLQGFGGETQYF. The CDR3, as DNA: TGTGCCAGCAGACTACAGGGATTTGGGGGAGAGACCCAGTACTTC.

V and J are TRBV4-2 and TRBJ2-2; no clear D gene. Germline CDR1 is LGHNA and CDR2 is YNFKEQ. The V end lost 1 base, the J end lost 1 base, and 10 bases lay between the germline ends. This CDR3 contains 16 residues. In nucleotides, the CDR3 is TGTGCCAGCAGCCAAGGAGACTCCCTGAACACCGGGGAGCTGTTTTTT. Translation gives CASSQGDSLNTGELFF.

The CDR3 is CASSLMQGNEQFF. The CDR3 region has the DNA TGTGCCAGCAGCTTGATGCAGGGCAATGAGCAGTTCTTC. The chain is built from TRBV7-3 and TRBJ2-1; D is perhaps TRBD1 (5 bases). The CDR3 is 13 residues long. Trimming left V 3 bases short and J 6 bases short, with 9 bases between. Germline V gene data show CDR1 as SGHTA and CDR2 as FQGTGA.

J is TRBJ1-1 and V is TRBV5-5; D is undetermined. The CDR3 contains 17 residues. V lost 3 bases to trimming and J lost 3 bases, with 21 bases between them. Germline V gene sequence: CDR1 SGHKS, CDR2 YYEKEE (reference sequence). DNA for the CDR3: TGTGCCAGCAGCTCCGGCGGGGTATTTGTCTCGGACACTGAAGCTTTCTTT. Amino acids: CASSSGGVFVSDTEAFF.

This chain joins TRBV2 and TRBJ1-6, with 9 bases identical to TRBD1. Germline loops: CDR1 SNHLY, CDR2 FYNNEI. J was trimmed by 7 bases and V by 4 bases; bases with no gene match: 5. CDR3 length equals 15 residues. CDR3 in DNA: TGTGCCAGCAGTGGGATGACAGGGGGGAATTCACCCCTCCACTTT. It specifies CASSGMTGGNSPLHF.

The DNA for the CDR3 is TGTGCCAGCAGTTCAGGGCAGGGCGATATCGATGAGCAGTTCTTC. Amino acids: CASSSGQGDIDEQFF. The chain is built from TRBV6-6 and TRBJ2-1; weak D call: TRBD1 (5 bases). With 4 bases removed from V and 8 bases from J, the gap between germline ends came to 18 bases. There are 15 residues in the CDR3. The germline gives CDR1 MNHNY, CDR2 SVGAGI (reference sequence).

This clone was found a few times. V and J are TRBV5-6 and TRBJ1-3; 9 bases align to TRBD1. Germline-derived CDR1 and CDR2 are SGHDT and YYEEEE. The CDR3 consists of 15 residues. V trimming: 3 bases; J trimming: 1 base; junction bases outside the gene matches: 2. In DNA, the CDR3 is TGTGCCAGCAGCTGGACAGGGGAGTCTGGAAACACCATATATTTT. The encoded protein is CASSWTGESGNTIYF.

This clone turned up a few times. The V call is TRBV7-9, the J call TRBJ1-1; 9 bases map to TRBD1. The CDR3 contains 13 residues. Germline V gene data show CDR1 as SEHNR and CDR2 as FQNEAQ (reference sequence). V was clipped by 4 bases and J by 12 bases; unmatched bases: 9. The CDR3 DNA sequence: TGTGCCAGCAGCTCAGACAGGGGGGCGGGACCTTTCTTT. Protein: CASSSDRGAGPFF.

This clone appeared a single time. The chain uses TRBV7-9 and TRBJ1-2; D might be TRBD1 (5 bases). Germline-derived CDR1 and CDR2 are SEHNR and FQNEAQ (reference sequence). This CDR3 has 15 residues. The ends were cut back, 0 bases at V and 4 bases at J, with 12 bases in the middle. The CDR3 here is CASSLASGLGYGYTF. The CDR3, as DNA: TGTGCCAGCAGCTTAGCTTCAGGGTTAGGCTATGGCTACACCTTC.

This rearrangement joins TRBV29-1 to TRBJ2-7; the D is unclear. The CDR3 covers 12 residues. Trimming pared 4 bases from V and 0 bases from J, leaving 7 bases between. Germline V CDR1 and CDR2: SQVTM, ANQGSEA. As DNA, the CDR3 is TGCAGCGTTGTCGAGAACTCCTACGAGCAGTACTTC. This encodes CSVVENSYEQYF.

The chain has TRBV6-1 and TRBJ1-5; TRBD1 might be the D (5 bases). The germline V gene encodes CDR1 MNHNS and CDR2 SASEGT. V was cut by 7 bases and J by 6 bases, with 16 bases left in between. The length of the CDR3 is 14 residues. DNA for the CDR3: TGTGCCAGCATCAACCGAGGAGGGGCTCAGCCCCAGCATTTT. It specifies CASINRGGAQPQHF.

This clone was observed a single time. V gene TRBV5-1 combines with J gene TRBJ1-2; weak D call: TRBD1 (5 bases). Trimming stripped 4 bases from V and 8 bases from J, with 15 bases between. CDR3 length equals 13 residues. Germline V lookup: CDR1 SGHRS, CDR2 YFSETQ. DNA of the CDR3: TGCGCCAGCAGCCCCACGGGGGTGAGCGGCTACACCTTC. This gives the protein CASSPTGVSGYTF.